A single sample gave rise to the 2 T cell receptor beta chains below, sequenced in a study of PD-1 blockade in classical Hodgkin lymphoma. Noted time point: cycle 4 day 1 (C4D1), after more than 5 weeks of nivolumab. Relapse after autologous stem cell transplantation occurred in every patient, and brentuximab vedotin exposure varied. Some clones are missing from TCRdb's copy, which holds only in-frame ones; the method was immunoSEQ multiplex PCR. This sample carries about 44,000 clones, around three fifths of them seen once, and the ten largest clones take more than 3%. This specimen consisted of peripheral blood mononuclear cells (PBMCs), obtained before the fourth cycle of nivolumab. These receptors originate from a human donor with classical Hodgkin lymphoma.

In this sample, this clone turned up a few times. DNA for the CDR3: TGCGCCAGCAGCTTGGTTACCAACACTGAAGCTTTCTTT. This encodes CASSLVTNTEAFF. This chain uses TRBV5-1 with TRBJ1-1; D is undetermined. This CDR3 spans 13 amino acids. Deletions cut 0 bases from V and 2 bases from J, with 5 bases between. Germline assignment: CDR1 SGHRS and CDR2 YFSETQ. The full variable domain, its missing parts supplied by reference TRBV5-1 and TRBJ1-1, is KAGVTQTPRYLIKTRGQQVTLSCSPISGHRSVSWYQQTPGQGLQFLFEYFSETQRNKGNFPGRFSGRQFSNSRSEMNVSTLELGDSALYLCASSLVTNTEAFFGQGTRLTVV.

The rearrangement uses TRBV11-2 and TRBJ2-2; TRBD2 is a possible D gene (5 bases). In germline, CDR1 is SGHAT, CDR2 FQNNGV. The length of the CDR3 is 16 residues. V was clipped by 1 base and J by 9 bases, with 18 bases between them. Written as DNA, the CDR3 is TGTGCCAGCAGCTTAGCGGGATCGGCTAGTATCCGGGAGCTGTTTTTT. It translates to CASSLAGSASIRELFF.